These 19 T cell receptor beta chains originate from one sample sequenced in a study of CD8 T cells in ankylosing spondylitis. Study results and limitations: Among TCR beta sequences, a motif of roughly 8 highly homologous variants appeared characteristic of ankylosing spondylitis blood.

Each CDR3 protein gets one entry after TCRdb re-called the 5' RACE reads with MiXCR. Of under 850,000 distinct CDR3 sequences listed, around 20% were seen once; the top ten hold over 15%. Which antigens these TCRs recognize remains unknown. Sample: blood, either unsorted or a sorted T cell fraction (not recorded which). These receptors were taken from a male donor with ankylosing spondylitis.

This clonotype appeared a few times. The chain uses TRBV20-1 and TRBJ2-7, with TRBD2 matching over 8 bases. The CDR3 runs to 18 residues. V trimming: 0 bases; J trimming: 4 bases; junction bases outside the gene matches: 17. Germline V gene data show CDR1 as DFQATT and CDR2 as SNEGSKA (reference sequence). CDR3 sequence (DNA): TGCAGTGCTAGAGATATAACTTGGCTAGCGGGTACACCTTACGAGCAGTACTTC. Its translation is CSARDITWLAGTPYEQYF.

The gene calls are TRBV3-1 and TRBJ2-7; D not certain. CDR3 length equals 14 residues. Trimming stripped 2 bases from V and 3 bases from J, with 11 bases between. Germline-derived CDR1 and CDR2 are LGHDT and YNNKEL (reference sequence). The CDR3 nucleotides are TGTGCCAGCAGCCAACAGCACGGAAACTACGAGCAGTACTTC. Amino acids: CASSQQHGNYEQYF.

The V and J genes are TRBV4-2 and TRBJ2-1, with D unresolved. The CDR3 runs to 13 residues. Per germline, CDR1 LGHNA and CDR2 YNFKEQ. Trimming removed 0 bases at V and 5 bases at J, with 5 bases between. The CDR3 region has the DNA TGTGCCAGCAGCCAAGATGAGGACAATGAGCAGTTCTTC. As protein: CASSQDEDNEQFF.

This clonotype has a handful of counts. The rearrangement links TRBV20-1 to TRBJ2-5, with 9 positions matching TRBD1. Germline-derived CDR1 and CDR2 are DFQATT and SNEGSKA (reference sequence). J gave up 4 bases and V 5 bases, and 11 bases lay outside the gene matches. The CDR3 sequence is 15 residues long. The CDR3 bases are TGCAGTGCTGCCCCACAGGGGGCAGGGGTAGAGACCCAGTACTTC. Its protein product is CSAAPQGAGVETQYF.

The rearrangement joins TRBV12-3 or TRBV12-4 to TRBJ2-2; 8 nucleotides align to TRBD1. Trimming at V came to 3 bases and at J to 5 bases, leaving 5 bases not matched to a gene. The CDR3 has 15 residues. The CDR3 is CASSFGQGRTGELFF. CDR3 coding DNA: TGTGCCAGCAGTTTCGGACAGGGTCGGACCGGGGAGCTGTTTTTT.

This clonotype has a handful of counts. This chain joins TRBV2 and TRBJ2-2; TRBD1 is a possible D gene (5 bases). The CDR3 runs 17 residues. Germline V gene data show CDR1 as SNHLY and CDR2 as FYNNEI. The V end lost 6 bases, the J end lost 0 bases, and 17 bases lay between the germline ends. The CDR3 loop reads CASSPLITGANTGELFF. The CDR3 DNA is TGTGCCAGCAGCCCTCTCATTACAGGCGCGAACACCGGGGAGCTGTTTTTT.

The V gene is TRBV6-5, the J gene TRBJ2-3, with D unresolved. Germline CDR1 MNHEY, CDR2 SVGAGI. Deletions cut 2 bases from V and 6 bases from J, with 12 bases between. The CDR3 runs to 14 residues. CDR3 sequence (DNA): TGTGCCAGCAGTTACGATCCTACCTCCGATACGCAGTATTTT. Translating it yields CASSYDPTSDTQYF.

This chain links TRBV7-2 with TRBJ2-7; weak D call: TRBD1 (5 bases). The CDR3 has 15 amino acids. Trimming removed 3 bases at V and 7 bases at J, with 19 bases between. The germline CDR1 and CDR2 sequences are SGHTA and FQGNSA. CDR3 bases: TGTGCCAGCAGCTTGGATAGGTCTCTGGGGCGGGAGCAGTACTTC. Its translation: CASSLDRSLGREQYF.

In its sample, this clonotype was seen many times. The V call is TRBV5-1, the J call TRBJ2-5, with 7 nucleotides matching TRBD1. This CDR3 is built from 16 residues. Germline trimming cut 4 bases from V and 1 base from J; bases unmatched to any gene: 10. CDR1 is SGHRS, CDR2 YFSETQ, per germline. CDR3 loop: CASSPGTALTQETQYF. DNA of the CDR3: TGCGCCAGCAGCCCGGGGACAGCCTTGACCCAAGAGACCCAGTACTTC.

The chain combines TRBV4-1 with TRBJ1-5, with D hard to call. In germline, CDR1 is MGHRA, CDR2 YSYEKL. The CDR3 totals 15 residues. Trimming stripped 3 bases from V and 2 bases from J, with 11 bases between. Here the CDR3 reads CASSQTSLGNQPQHF. The CDR3 DNA follows: TGCGCCAGCAGCCAGACTTCCCTGGGCAATCAGCCCCAGCATTTT.

This clonotype was recorded a few times. The gene calls are TRBV9 and TRBJ1-2; 11 nucleotides match TRBD1. J gave up 8 bases and V 4 bases, and 7 bases lay outside the gene matches. This CDR3 region has 14 residues. From germline, CDR1 is SGDLS and CDR2 YYNGEE. The CDR3 DNA reads TGTGCCAGCAGCAACGGACAGGGGGCGCGGGGCTACACCTTC. It translates to CASSNGQGARGYTF.

This clonotype was recorded at least ten times. The V gene is TRBV27, the J gene TRBJ1-6; the D is unclear. The germline V gene encodes CDR1 MNHEY and CDR2 SMNVEV (reference sequence). The CDR3 consists of 15 residues. V shed 8 bases and J shed 1 base, with 12 bases lying between them. CDR3 nucleotides: TGTGCCAGCGCCCAAAGTGATTCCTATAATTCACCCCTCCACTTT. Residues: CASAQSDSYNSPLHF.

A few counts support this clonotype. The genes are TRBV4-1 and TRBJ1-1; tentatively, D is TRBD1 (5 bases). V was clipped by 3 bases and J by 5 bases, with 16 bases between them. The CDR3 loop spans 15 amino acids. Germline V gene data show CDR1 as MGHRA and CDR2 as YSYEKL. CDR3: CASSQGWGGWTEAFF. The CDR3 DNA is TGCGCCAGCAGCCAGGGCTGGGGGGGTTGGACTGAAGCTTTCTTT.

The gene calls are TRBV13 and TRBJ2-2; D not certain. CDR1 and CDR2 from the germline V gene are PRHDT and FYEKMQ (reference sequence). V gave up 0 bases and J gave up 4 bases, with 9 bases separating them. The CDR3 has 15 amino acids. Here the CDR3 reads CASSLGDVGTGELFF. The DNA of the CDR3 is TGTGCCAGCAGCTTAGGGGACGTAGGCACCGGGGAGCTGTTTTTT.

This clonotype was found many times. V is TRBV5-1 and J is TRBJ1-2; D remains ambiguous. The CDR3 has 13 residues. Looked up from germline, CDR1 is SGHRS and CDR2 is YFSETQ. V dropped 0 bases and J dropped 2 bases, with 5 bases sitting between them. CDR3 DNA sequence: TGCGCCAGCAGCTTGGATCCGAACTATGGCTACACCTTC. Amino acid sequence: CASSLDPNYGYTF.

This clonotype has ten or more counts. The CDR3 sequence: CATRTDPNEKLFF. The CDR3 bases are TGTGCCACCCGGACAGACCCAAATGAAAAACTGTTTTTT. The V gene is TRBV28, the J gene TRBJ1-4, with D possibly TRBD1 on 6 matching bases. The CDR3 extends over 13 amino acids. The V gene's germline CDR1 is MDHEN and CDR2 SYDVKM. Deletions cut 10 bases from V and 5 bases from J, with 14 bases between.

This clonotype was counted ten times or more. V usage is TRBV29-1 and J usage is TRBJ2-5; tentatively, D is TRBD1 (5 bases). The CDR3 runs to 13 residues. V was trimmed by 6 bases and J by 5 bases, leaving 16 bases between them. From germline, CDR1 is SQVTM and CDR2 ANQGSEA. The CDR3 DNA reads as TGCAGCGTCGAGACAGTTTCGTTGGAGACCCAGTACTTC. This sequence encodes CSVETVSLETQYF.

The chain recombines TRBV29-1 with TRBJ2-3, with 9 bases matching TRBD2. This CDR3 is built from 15 residues. The germline CDR1 and CDR2 sequences are SQVTM and ANQGSEA. V dropped 4 bases and J dropped 2; count of bases not matched to a gene: 7. DNA for the CDR3: TGCAGCGTTGGAAGGGGCGGGGGGGCCACAGATACGCAGTATTTT. Protein product: CSVGRGGGATDTQYF.

The genes are TRBV18 and TRBJ1-3; 7 bases are a match to TRBD1. CDR3 length: 16 amino acids. The V and J ends lost 3 bases and 3 bases, in that order; junction bases with no gene match: 8. In germline, CDR1 is KGHSH, CDR2 LQKENI. Written as DNA, the CDR3 is TGTGCCAGCTCACCTCTTACTACAGGGGTTGGAAACACCATATATTTT. It translates to CASSPLTTGVGNTIYF.